This T cell receptor (beta chain) emerged from a study of blood T cell repertoires in COVID-19. Study-wide background: From T cells, B-cell-depleted T cells, or PBMCs came the material, which was cDNA or gDNA.

Assay used: immunoSEQ multiplex PCR; TCRdb lists only in-frame clones, some missing. The sample carries about 250,000 clones, 88% recorded once. The source is a woman aged 25 to 39 with COVID-19, enrolled during active disease. The source material was peripheral blood.

CDR3 nucleotide sequence: TGTGCCAGCAGTTCGACAGGGGCAGTTTCTGGCTACACCTTC. This encodes CASSSTGAVSGYTF. The V and J genes are TRBV28 and TRBJ1-2, with 8 bases identical to TRBD1. CDR1 and CDR2 (germline): MDHEN, SYDVKM. Trimming removed 4 bases from V and 7 bases from J; junction bases left unmatched: 8. The CDR3 is made up of 14 amino acids.